This T cell receptor beta chain originates from a study of OX40 agonist ivuxolimab in advanced cancers. Deletions cut 11 bases from V and 10 bases from J, with 17 bases between. Germline V gene lookup returns CDR1 MNHEY and CDR2 SVGAGI. The CDR3 is made up of 11 amino acids. Libraries were prepared by immunoSEQ multiplex PCR; TCRdb keeps only in-frame clonotypes and omits some of them. The top ten hold 13% to 15% of the sample, which has approximately 44,000 clones, 80% to 95% seen once. The material sequenced was CD4+ or CD8+ T cells sorted from blood, taken in a trial of the OX40 agonist ivuxolimab. This chain links TRBV6-5 with TRBJ2-5, with D perhaps TRBD1 (5 bases). The clonotype comes from an adult with an advanced solid tumor such as melanoma, head and neck, liver or kidney cancer. The CDR3 coding sequence is TGTGCCTCAAGGGGCCATAAGGGCCAGTACTTC. It specifies CASRGHKGQYF.